This T cell receptor beta chain was observed in a study of human thymus T cells. The CDR3 spans 13 residues. Germline V gene data show CDR1 as SGHRS and CDR2 as YFSETQ. Losses at the gene ends were 0 bases for V and 8 bases for J; bases not matched to a gene: 4. The protocol was immunoSEQ multiplex PCR, while the TCRdb copy is restricted to in-frame clones and leaves out a portion. Of approximately 46,000 clones in the sample, 95% were seen once. Sequenced input: blood. The source is a girl under two years old with a congenital heart defect but otherwise immunologically healthy. The rearrangement joins TRBV5-1 to TRBJ1-2, with 7 bases aligning to TRBD1. The CDR3 sequence is CASSLGDSNGYTF. The CDR3 DNA reads as TGCGCCAGCAGCTTGGGGGACAGTAACGGCTACACCTTC.